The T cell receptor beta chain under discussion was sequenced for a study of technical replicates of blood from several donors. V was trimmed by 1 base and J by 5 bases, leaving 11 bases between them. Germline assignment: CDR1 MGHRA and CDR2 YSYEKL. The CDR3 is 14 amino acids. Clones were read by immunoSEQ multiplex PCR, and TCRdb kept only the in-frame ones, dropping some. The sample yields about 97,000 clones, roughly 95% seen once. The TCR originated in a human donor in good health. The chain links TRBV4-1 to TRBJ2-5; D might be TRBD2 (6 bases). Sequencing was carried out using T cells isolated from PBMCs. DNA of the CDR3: TGCGCCAGCAGCCAAGCGGGAGTAGGGGAGACCCAGTACTTC. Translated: CASSQAGVGETQYF.